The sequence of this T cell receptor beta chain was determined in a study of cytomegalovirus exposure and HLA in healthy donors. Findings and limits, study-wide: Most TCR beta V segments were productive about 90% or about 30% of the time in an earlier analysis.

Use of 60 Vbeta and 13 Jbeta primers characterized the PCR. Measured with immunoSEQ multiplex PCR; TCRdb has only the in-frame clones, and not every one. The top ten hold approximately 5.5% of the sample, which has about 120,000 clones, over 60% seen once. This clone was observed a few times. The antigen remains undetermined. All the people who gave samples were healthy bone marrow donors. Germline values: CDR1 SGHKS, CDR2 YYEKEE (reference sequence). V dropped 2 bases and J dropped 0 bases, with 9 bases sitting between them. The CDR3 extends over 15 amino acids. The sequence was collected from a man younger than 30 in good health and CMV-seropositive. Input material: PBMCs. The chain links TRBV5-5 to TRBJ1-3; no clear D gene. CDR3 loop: CASSFSGSSGNTIYF. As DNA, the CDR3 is TGTGCCAGCAGCTTCAGCGGGAGCTCTGGAAACACCATATATTTT. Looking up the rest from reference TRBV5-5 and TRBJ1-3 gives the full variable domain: DAGVTQSPTHLIKTRGQQVTLRCSPISGHKSVSWYQQVLGQGPQFIFQYYEKEERGRGNFPDRFSARQFPNYSSELNVNALLLGDSALYLCASSFSGSSGNTIYFGEGSWLTVV.